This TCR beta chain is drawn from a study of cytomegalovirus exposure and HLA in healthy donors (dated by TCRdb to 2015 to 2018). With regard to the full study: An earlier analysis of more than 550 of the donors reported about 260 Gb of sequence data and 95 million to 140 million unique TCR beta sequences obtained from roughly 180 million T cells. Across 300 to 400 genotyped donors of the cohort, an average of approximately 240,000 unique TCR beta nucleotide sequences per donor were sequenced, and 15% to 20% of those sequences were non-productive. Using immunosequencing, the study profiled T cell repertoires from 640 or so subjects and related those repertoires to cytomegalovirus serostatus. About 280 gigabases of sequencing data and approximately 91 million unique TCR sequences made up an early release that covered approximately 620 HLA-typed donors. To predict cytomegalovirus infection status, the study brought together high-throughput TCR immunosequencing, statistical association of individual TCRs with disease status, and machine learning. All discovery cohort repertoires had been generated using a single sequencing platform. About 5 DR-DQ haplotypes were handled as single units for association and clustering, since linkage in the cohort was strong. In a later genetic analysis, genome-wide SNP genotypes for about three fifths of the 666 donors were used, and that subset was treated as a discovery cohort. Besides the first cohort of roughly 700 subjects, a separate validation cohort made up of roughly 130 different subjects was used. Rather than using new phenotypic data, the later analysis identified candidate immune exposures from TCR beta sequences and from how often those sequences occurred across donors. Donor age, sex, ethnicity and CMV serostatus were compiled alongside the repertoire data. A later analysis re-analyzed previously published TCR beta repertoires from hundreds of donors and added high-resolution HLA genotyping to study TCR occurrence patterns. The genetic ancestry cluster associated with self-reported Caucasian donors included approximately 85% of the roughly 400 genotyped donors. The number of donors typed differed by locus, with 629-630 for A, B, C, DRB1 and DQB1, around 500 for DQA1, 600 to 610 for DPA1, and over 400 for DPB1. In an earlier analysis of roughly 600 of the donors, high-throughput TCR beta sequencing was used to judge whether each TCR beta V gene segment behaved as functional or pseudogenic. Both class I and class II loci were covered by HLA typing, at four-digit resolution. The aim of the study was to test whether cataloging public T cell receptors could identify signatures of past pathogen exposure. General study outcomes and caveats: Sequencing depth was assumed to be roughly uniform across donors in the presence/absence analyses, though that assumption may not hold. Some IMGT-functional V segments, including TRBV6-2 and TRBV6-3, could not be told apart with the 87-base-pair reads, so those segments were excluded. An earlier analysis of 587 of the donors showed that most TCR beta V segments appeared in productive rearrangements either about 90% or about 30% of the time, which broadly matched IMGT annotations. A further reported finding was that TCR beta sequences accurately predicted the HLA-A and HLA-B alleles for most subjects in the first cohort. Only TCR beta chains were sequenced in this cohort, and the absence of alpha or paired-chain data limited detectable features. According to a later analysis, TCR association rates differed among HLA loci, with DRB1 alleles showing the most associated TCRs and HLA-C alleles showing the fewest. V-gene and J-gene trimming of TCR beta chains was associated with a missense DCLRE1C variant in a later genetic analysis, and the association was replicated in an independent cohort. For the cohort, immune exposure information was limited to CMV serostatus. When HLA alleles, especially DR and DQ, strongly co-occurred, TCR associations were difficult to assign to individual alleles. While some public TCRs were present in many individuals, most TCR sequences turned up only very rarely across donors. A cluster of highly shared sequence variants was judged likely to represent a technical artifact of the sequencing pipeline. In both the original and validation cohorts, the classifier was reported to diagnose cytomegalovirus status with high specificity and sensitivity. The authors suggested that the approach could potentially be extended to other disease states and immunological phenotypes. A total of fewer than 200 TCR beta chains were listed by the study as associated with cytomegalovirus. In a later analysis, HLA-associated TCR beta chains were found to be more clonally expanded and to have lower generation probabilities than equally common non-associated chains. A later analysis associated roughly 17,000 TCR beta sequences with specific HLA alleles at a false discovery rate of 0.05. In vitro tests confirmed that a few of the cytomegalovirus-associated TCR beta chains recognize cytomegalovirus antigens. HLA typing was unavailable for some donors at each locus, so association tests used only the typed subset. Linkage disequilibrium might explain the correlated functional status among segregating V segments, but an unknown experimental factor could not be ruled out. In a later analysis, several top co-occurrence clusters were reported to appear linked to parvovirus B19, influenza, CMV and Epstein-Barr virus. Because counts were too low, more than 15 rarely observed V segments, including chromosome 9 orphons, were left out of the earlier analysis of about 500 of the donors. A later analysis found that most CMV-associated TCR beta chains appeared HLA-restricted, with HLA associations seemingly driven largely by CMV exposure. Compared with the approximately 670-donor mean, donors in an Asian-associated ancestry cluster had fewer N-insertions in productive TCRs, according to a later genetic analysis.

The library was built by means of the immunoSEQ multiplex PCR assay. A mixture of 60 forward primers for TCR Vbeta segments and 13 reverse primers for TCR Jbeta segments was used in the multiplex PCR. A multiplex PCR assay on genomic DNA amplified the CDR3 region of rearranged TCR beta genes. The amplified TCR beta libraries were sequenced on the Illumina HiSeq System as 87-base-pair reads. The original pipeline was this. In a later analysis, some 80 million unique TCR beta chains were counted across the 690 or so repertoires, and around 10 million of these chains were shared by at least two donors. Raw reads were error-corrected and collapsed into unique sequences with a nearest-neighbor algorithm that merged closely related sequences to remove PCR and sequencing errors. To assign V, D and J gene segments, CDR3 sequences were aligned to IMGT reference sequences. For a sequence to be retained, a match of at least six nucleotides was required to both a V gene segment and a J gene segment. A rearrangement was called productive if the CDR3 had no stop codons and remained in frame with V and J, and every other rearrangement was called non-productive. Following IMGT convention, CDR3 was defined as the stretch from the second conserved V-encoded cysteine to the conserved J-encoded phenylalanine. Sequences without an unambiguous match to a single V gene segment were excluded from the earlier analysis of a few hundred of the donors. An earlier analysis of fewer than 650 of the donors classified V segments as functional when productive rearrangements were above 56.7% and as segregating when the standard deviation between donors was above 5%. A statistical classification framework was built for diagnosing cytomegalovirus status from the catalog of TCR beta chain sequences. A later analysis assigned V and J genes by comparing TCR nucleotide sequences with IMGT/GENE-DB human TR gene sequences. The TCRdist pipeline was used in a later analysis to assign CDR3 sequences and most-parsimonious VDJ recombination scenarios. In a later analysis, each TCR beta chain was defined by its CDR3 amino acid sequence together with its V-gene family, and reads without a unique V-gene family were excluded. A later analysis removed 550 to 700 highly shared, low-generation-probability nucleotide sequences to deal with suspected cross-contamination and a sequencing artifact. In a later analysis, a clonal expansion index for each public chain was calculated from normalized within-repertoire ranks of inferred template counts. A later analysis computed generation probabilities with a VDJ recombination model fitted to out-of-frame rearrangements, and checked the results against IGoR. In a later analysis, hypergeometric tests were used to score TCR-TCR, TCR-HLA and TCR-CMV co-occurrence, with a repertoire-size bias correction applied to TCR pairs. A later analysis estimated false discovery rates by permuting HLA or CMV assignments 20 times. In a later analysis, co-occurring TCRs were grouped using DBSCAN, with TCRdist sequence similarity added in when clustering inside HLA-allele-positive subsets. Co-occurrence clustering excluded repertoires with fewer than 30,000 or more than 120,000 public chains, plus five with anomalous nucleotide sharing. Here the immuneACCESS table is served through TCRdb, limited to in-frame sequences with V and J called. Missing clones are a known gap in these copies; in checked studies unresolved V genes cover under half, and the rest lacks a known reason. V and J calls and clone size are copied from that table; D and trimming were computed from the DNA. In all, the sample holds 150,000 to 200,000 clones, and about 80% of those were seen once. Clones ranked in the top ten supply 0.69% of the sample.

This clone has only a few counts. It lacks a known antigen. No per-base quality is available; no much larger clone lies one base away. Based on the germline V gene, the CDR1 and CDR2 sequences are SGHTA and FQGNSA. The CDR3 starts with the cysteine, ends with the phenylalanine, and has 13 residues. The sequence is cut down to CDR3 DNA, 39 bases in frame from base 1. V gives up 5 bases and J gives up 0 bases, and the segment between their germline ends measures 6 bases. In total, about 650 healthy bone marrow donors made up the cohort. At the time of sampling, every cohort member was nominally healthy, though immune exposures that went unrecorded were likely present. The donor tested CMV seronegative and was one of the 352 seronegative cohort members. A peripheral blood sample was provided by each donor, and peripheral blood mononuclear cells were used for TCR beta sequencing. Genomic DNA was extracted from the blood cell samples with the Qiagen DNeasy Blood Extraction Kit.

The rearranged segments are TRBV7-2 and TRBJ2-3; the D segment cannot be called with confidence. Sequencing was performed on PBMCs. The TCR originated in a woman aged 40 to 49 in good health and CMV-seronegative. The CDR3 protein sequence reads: CASSILSTDTQYF. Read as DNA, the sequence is TGTGCCAGCAGCATACTGAGCACAGATACGCAGTATTTT.